Presented here are 26 T cell receptor beta chains from one specimen sequenced in a study of glioma-infiltrating T cells after dendritic cell vaccination. Only in-frame clones appear in the TCRdb table, and some are missing; sequencing was by immunoSEQ multiplex PCR. In the table there are 90,000 or so clones, 85% of which are singletons. The material was blood, obtained before dendritic cell vaccination. The origin of the receptors is a human donor with glioblastoma.

This chain connects TRBV9 to TRBJ1-1; D perhaps matches TRBD1 (5 bases). V was trimmed by 0 bases and J by 4 bases, leaving 10 bases between them. Germline lookup yields CDR1 SGDLS and CDR2 YYNGEE. The CDR3 is 14 amino acids. CDR3 residues: CASSVGTRSTEAFF. For the CDR3, the DNA is TGTGCCAGCAGCGTAGGGACACGAAGCACTGAAGCTTTCTTT.

The chain combines TRBV7-3 with TRBJ2-7; tentatively, D is TRBD2 (5 bases). Germline V gives CDR1 SGHTA, CDR2 FQGTGA. V was cut by 2 bases and J by 0 bases, with 11 bases left in between. This CDR3 has 15 residues. The CDR3 region is CASSLGVGSSYEQYF. Written as DNA, the CDR3 is TGTGCCAGCAGCTTAGGGGTGGGGAGCTCCTACGAGCAGTACTTC.

This clone was found once. This chain connects TRBV5-1 to TRBJ2-7; 10 bases map to TRBD2. Germline CDR1 is SGHRS and CDR2 is YFSETQ. V lost 0 bases to trimming and J lost 6 bases; unmatched junction nucleotides: 12. The CDR3 contains 17 residues. For the CDR3, the DNA is TGCGCCAGCAGCTTGGTCCCCAGCGGGGGGGTAGGAATCGAGCAGTACTTC. It specifies CASSLVPSGGVGIEQYF.

The CDR3 bases are TGTGCCAGCACTCAGGGTCGGATTTCGGGCGAGCAGTACTTC. Its translation is CASTQGRISGEQYF. The rearrangement uses TRBV2 and TRBJ2-7; D possibly corresponds to TRBD1 (5 bases). The CDR3 has 14 amino acids. The germline gives CDR1 SNHLY, CDR2 FYNNEI. Trimming took 7 bases from V and 6 from J, leaving 19 bases between them.

The rearrangement links TRBV2 to TRBJ1-3; 8 nucleotides match TRBD1. The V gene's germline CDR1 is SNHLY and CDR2 FYNNEI. CDR3 size: 13 residues. Trimming removed 6 bases from V and 4 bases from J; junction bases left unmatched: 2. The CDR3 is CASRGTGGNTIYF. In DNA, the CDR3 is TGTGCCAGCAGGGGGACAGGAGGAAACACCATATATTTT.

The rearrangement uses TRBV30 and TRBJ1-2; no definite D call. Germline V gene data show CDR1 as GTSNPN and CDR2 as SVGIG (reference sequence). The CDR3 covers 15 residues. Between the trimmed V and J ends, which lost 1 base and 3 bases, there was a span of 15 bases. The CDR3 sequence is CAWSGSENGYYGYTF. The CDR3 coding sequence is TGTGCCTGGAGTGGGAGTGAAAACGGCTACTATGGCTACACCTTC.

This clone occurred once. This rearrangement joins TRBV7-9 to TRBJ1-2; 7 positions match TRBD1. J gave up 2 bases and V 5 bases, and 2 bases lay outside the gene matches. From germline, CDR1 is SEHNR and CDR2 FQNEAQ (reference sequence). CDR3 length: 13 residues. The CDR3 DNA sequence: TGTGCCAGCAGCGAGGGACAGAACTATGGCTACACCTTC. Its translation: CASSEGQNYGYTF.

The V gene is TRBV10-2, the J gene TRBJ1-1; weak D call: TRBD1 (5 bases). Germline CDR1 is WSHSY and CDR2 is SAAADI. The V and J ends lost 5 bases and 10 bases respectively, with 14 bases between them. The CDR3 contains 12 residues. The CDR3 sequence: CASSQNRRGAFF. CDR3 nucleotides: TGCGCCAGCAGTCAAAACAGGCGCGGAGCTTTCTTT.

This clone was recorded a few times. The chain combines TRBV7-2 with TRBJ2-7; D not certain. V shed 5 bases and J shed 3 bases, with 17 bases lying between them. CDR1 is SGHTA, CDR2 FQGNSA, per germline. CDR3 length equals 15 residues. Here the CDR3 DNA reads TGTGCCAGCAGCACAGATCGAGACCCAAGCTACGAGCAGTACTTC. This gives the protein CASSTDRDPSYEQYF.

Here the CDR3 reads CASNFARGTSDTQYF. The CDR3, as DNA: TGCGCCAGCAACTTCGCCAGGGGGACGTCAGATACGCAGTATTTT. The chain carries TRBV5-1 and TRBJ2-3; 7 positions agree with TRBD1. Germline lookup yields CDR1 SGHRS and CDR2 YFSETQ. This CDR3 has 15 amino acids. Trimming cost V 6 bases and J 4 bases; bases outside gene matches: 11.

This sequence joins TRBV7-6 and TRBJ1-2; TRBD1 might be the D (6 bases). Trimming cost V 6 bases and J 8 bases, with 13 bases left between them. CDR3 length: 12 residues. CDR1 and CDR2 (germline): SGHVS, FNYEAQ. CDR3 nucleotides: TGTGCCAGCAGTCACAGGGTCTGCGGCTACACCTTC. It specifies CASSHRVCGYTF.

The CDR3 is CASSVDRGGWNEQFF. CDR3 DNA: TGTGCCAGCAGCGTAGATAGGGGAGGGTGGAATGAGCAGTTCTTC. The chain has TRBV9 and TRBJ2-1; 7 nucleotides align to TRBD2. The V gene's germline CDR1 is SGDLS and CDR2 YYNGEE. The trim removed 0 bases at V and 7 bases at J, leaving 7 bases unmatched. The CDR3 covers 15 residues.

The chain employs TRBV15 and TRBJ1-2; D is ambiguous. Germline V gene lookup returns CDR1 LNHNV and CDR2 YYDKDF (reference sequence). V was cut by 4 bases and J by 5 bases, with 11 bases left in between. This CDR3 comprises 13 residues. The chain's CDR3 is CATSNPGFYGYTF. Here the CDR3 DNA reads TGTGCCACCAGCAATCCCGGGTTTTATGGCTACACCTTC.

DNA of the CDR3: TGTGCCAGCAGCTTTTTTGTCGGGGACAGAGACTATGGCTACACCTTC. Its translation is CASSFFVGDRDYGYTF. J is TRBJ1-2 and V is TRBV11-2; 7 nucleotides line up with TRBD1. The germline V gene has CDR1 SGHAT and CDR2 FQNNGV. After removal of 3 bases from V and 3 bases from J, the junction contained 10 bases not matched to a gene. CDR3 size: 16 residues.

This clone was observed a handful of times. The V gene is TRBV10-3, the J gene TRBJ2-3; D perhaps matches TRBD2 (6 bases). The CDR3 runs to 14 residues. Germline V gene data show CDR1 as ENHRY and CDR2 as SYGVKD. Trimming shortened V by 6 bases and J by 0 bases, and 10 bases separated the two germline ends. The CDR3 region is CAIRSLASTDTQYF. The CDR3 DNA reads TGTGCCATCAGGTCCCTAGCGAGCACAGATACGCAGTATTTT.

This chain joins TRBV10-3 and TRBJ2-1; 9 bases align to TRBD1. With 5 bases clipped from V and 9 bases from J, the junction kept 11 bases outside the gene matches. The CDR3 contains 15 residues. CDR1 ENHRY and CDR2 SYGVKD come from the germline V gene. CDR3: CAISNPGQGIAEQFF. The DNA for the CDR3 is TGTGCCATCAGTAACCCGGGACAGGGCATCGCTGAGCAGTTCTTC.

The table lists this clone with a count of one. The CDR3 loop is CASSETGRGTGELFF. The CDR3 bases are TGTGCCAGCAGTGAGACAGGGCGGGGCACCGGGGAGCTGTTTTTT. The chain recombines TRBV6-1 with TRBJ2-2; possibly TRBD1 for D (7 bases). The CDR3 spans 15 residues. Trimming removed 3 bases at V and 4 bases at J, with 12 bases between. The germline gives CDR1 MNHNS, CDR2 SASEGT.

The gene calls are TRBV5-1 and TRBJ2-5; TRBD2 matches at 8 bases. After removal of 9 bases from V and 5 bases from J, the junction contained 21 bases not matched to a gene. Germline lookup yields CDR1 SGHRS and CDR2 YFSETQ. The CDR3 extends over 17 amino acids. The CDR3 is CATSNGRAGGAGETQYF. CDR3 in DNA: TGCGCCACTTCGAACGGTCGGGCGGGGGGCGCAGGGGAGACCCAGTACTTC. The variable domain in full, with the rest retrieved from reference TRBV5-1 and TRBJ2-5, is KAGVTQTPRYLIKTRGQQVTLSCSPISGHRSVSWYQQTPGQGLQFLFEYFSETQRNKGNFPGRFSGRQFSNSRSEMNVSTLELGDSALYLCATSNGRAGGAGETQYFGPGTRLLVL.

The chain couples TRBV2 to TRBJ1-2; weak D call: TRBD1 (6 bases). V was trimmed by 1 base and J by 7 bases, leaving 10 bases between them. There are 13 residues in the CDR3. Per the germline V gene, CDR1 is SNHLY and CDR2 is FYNNEI. The CDR3 protein is CASSEGSGVGYTF. In DNA, the CDR3 is TGTGCCAGCAGTGAAGGGTCAGGGGTTGGCTACACCTTC.

To note about this clone: Other DNA sequences of this sample code for an identical CDR3. V is TRBV5-4 and J is TRBJ1-4, with 7 bases aligning to TRBD1. CDR1 SGHNT and CDR2 YYREEE come from the germline V gene (reference sequence). This CDR3 contains 14 residues. Trimming removed 4 bases from V and 7 bases from J; junction bases left unmatched: 7. The CDR3 is CASSRDRVSEKLFF. CDR3 DNA sequence: TGTGCCAGCAGCCGAGACAGGGTCAGTGAAAAACTGTTTTTT.

This clone was seen more than once but under ten times. V usage is TRBV10-2 and J usage is TRBJ2-7, with 10 bases aligning to TRBD2. Germline CDR1 WSHSY, CDR2 SAAADI. This CDR3 has 15 residues. With 6 bases clipped from V and 4 bases from J, the junction kept 9 bases outside the gene matches. CDR3 sequence reads: CASSYTSGDQYEQYF. The CDR3 nucleotides are TGCGCCAGCAGCTACACTAGCGGGGATCAGTACGAGCAGTACTTC.

This clone is medium-sized in the sample. This chain joins TRBV7-9 and TRBJ2-7; the match to TRBD1 covers 9 bases. Losses at the gene ends were 5 bases for V and 2 bases for J; bases not matched to a gene: 4. Germline loops: CDR1 SEHNR, CDR2 FQNEAQ (reference sequence). The CDR3 length is 14 residues. CDR3 in DNA: TGTGCCAGCAGCGAAGGACAGGGGCCCTACGAGCAGTACTTC. Its protein product is CASSEGQGPYEQYF.

This chain connects TRBV27 to TRBJ2-1; 8 nucleotides line up with TRBD2. The ends lost 4 bases at V and 4 bases at J; junction bases unmatched: 6. Germline V gene lookup returns CDR1 MNHEY and CDR2 SMNVEV (reference sequence). This CDR3 region has 15 residues. DNA of the CDR3: TGTGCCAGCAGTTCTACTAGCGGAATATACAATGAGCAGTTCTTC. It yields the protein CASSSTSGIYNEQFF.

The rearrangement uses TRBV10-1 and TRBJ1-1; D unresolved. V was pared by 0 bases and J by 1 base, with 3 bases between. The CDR3 is 13 amino acids. CDR1 is WNHNN and CDR2 is SYGVQD in the germline V gene (reference sequence). The CDR3 here is CASSESRNTEAFF. Written as DNA, the CDR3 is TGCGCCAGCAGTGAGTCCCGGAACACTGAAGCTTTCTTT.

The J gene is TRBJ2-3, the V gene TRBV29-1; no clear D gene. V shed 6 bases and J shed 2 bases, with 9 bases lying between them. This CDR3 has 12 amino acids. Germline CDR1 reads SQVTM; CDR2 reads ANQGSEA. CDR3 sequence reads: CSVEVYTDTQYF. The CDR3 region has the DNA TGCAGCGTCGAGGTGTACACAGATACGCAGTATTTT.

The genes are TRBV10-1 and TRBJ1-1; the match to TRBD1 covers 7 bases. The J segment lost 2 bases and the V segment lost 6 bases, leaving 3 bases of the junction unmatched. The CDR3 is made up of 13 amino acids. The germline V gene has CDR1 WNHNN and CDR2 SYGVQD (reference sequence). The CDR3 is CASRRDSNTEAFF. The CDR3 DNA reads TGCGCCAGCAGAAGGGACAGTAACACTGAAGCTTTCTTT.